A single sample gave rise to the 24 T cell receptor beta chains below, sequenced in a study of blood T cells in healthy people across ages. A second PCR, run for roughly 7 to 12 cycles, used a sample-barcoded 5' primer plus a J-beta primer mix. TCRdb reanalysed the 5' RACE reads using MiXCR and keeps one entry per CDR3 protein. Of fewer than 800,000 distinct CDR3 sequences listed, 32% were seen once; the top ten hold 15% to 17%. Sequences were obtained from blood. Receptor source: a woman aged 80 or older in good health.

This clonotype was recorded a few times. A much larger clone lies one base from this, so it may be a read error. The J gene is TRBJ1-4, the V gene TRBV7-9; no clear D. The CDR3 is 14 residues long. Germline V lookup: CDR1 SEHNR, CDR2 FQNEAQ (reference sequence). CDR3 protein: CACSLAQPNEKLFF. For the CDR3, the DNA is TGTGCCTGCAGCTTAGCACAGCCAAATGAAAAACTGTTTTTT.

This clonotype has just one count. V gene TRBV5-4 combines with J gene TRBJ2-3; 11 bases line up with TRBD1. The germline gives CDR1 SGHNT, CDR2 YYREEE (reference sequence). This CDR3 region has 15 residues. After removal of 4 bases from V and 5 bases from J, the junction contained 6 bases not matched to a gene. CDR3: CASSPGQGVKDTQYF. The CDR3 coding sequence is TGTGCCAGCAGCCCGGGACAGGGGGTCAAAGATACGCAGTATTTT.

This clonotype was detected ten times or more. The chain links TRBV29-1 to TRBJ2-1; unclear D gene. Trimming removed 4 bases at V and 2 bases at J, with 6 bases between. The CDR3 sequence is 12 residues long. Germline values: CDR1 SQVTM, CDR2 ANQGSEA. DNA of the CDR3: TGCAGCGTTGGGGATACCTACAATGAGCAGTTCTTC. It codes for CSVGDTYNEQFF.

V usage is TRBV12-3 or TRBV12-4 and J usage is TRBJ2-6; D perhaps matches TRBD1 (6 bases). V dropped 8 bases and J dropped 1 base, with 15 bases sitting between them. The CDR3 length is 16 residues. CDR3 in DNA: TGTGCCAGCGGGATTCACAGGGCTTCTGGGGCCAACGTCCTGACTTTC. Translation: CASGIHRASGANVLTF.

The genes are TRBV12-3 or TRBV12-4 and TRBJ2-3; 7 nucleotides agree with TRBD2. Trimming removed 6 bases from V and 4 bases from J; junction bases left unmatched: 7. The CDR3 runs 14 residues. The CDR3 reads CASRATSFPDTQYF. CDR3 nucleotide sequence: TGTGCCAGCAGAGCGACTAGCTTTCCAGATACGCAGTATTTT.

This clonotype occurred many times. V and J are TRBV20-1 and TRBJ1-5; TRBD1 matches 10 bases. Germline-derived CDR1 and CDR2 are DFQATT and SNEGSKA (reference sequence). V was clipped by 6 bases and J by 7 bases; unmatched bases: 6. The CDR3 is 13 amino acids. Written as DNA, the CDR3 is TGCAGTGCGCCGGACAGGGGGGCACAGCCCCAGCATTTT. It encodes CSAPDRGAQPQHF.

A note on this clonotype: A read error may account for a junction end that differs from germline. V gene TRBV5-1 combines with J gene TRBJ1-4; no reliable D call. Germline V gene data show CDR1 as SGHRS and CDR2 as YFSETQ. The CDR3 has 16 amino acids. CDR3 protein: CASSLDRAADNEKRFF. For the CDR3, the DNA is TGCGCCAGCAGCTTGGATAGGGCAGCAGATAATGAAAAACGGTTTTTT.

To note about this clonotype: Possible read error: a much larger clone is one base away. The genes are TRBV7-2 and TRBJ2-1, with D possibly TRBD2 on 7 matching bases. CDR3 size: 15 residues. Trimming took off 8 bases at V and 4 bases at J, with 18 bases between the two ends. Germline CDR1 SGHTA, CDR2 FQGNSA. CDR3 sequence: CASRRGPETYNEQFF. The CDR3 DNA follows: TGTGCCAGCCGGCGGGGGCCTGAGACGTACAATGAGCAGTTCTTC. Filled out from reference TRBV7-2 and TRBJ2-1, the complete variable domain reads GAGVSQSPSNKVTEKGKDVELRCDPISGHTALYWYRQSLGQGLEFLIYFQGNSAPDKSGLPSDRFSAERTGGSVSTLTIQRTQQEDSAVYLCASRRGPETYNEQFFGPGTRLTVL.

This clonotype was seen repeatedly, ten times or more. The chain recombines TRBV6-5 with TRBJ2-4; D might be TRBD1 (6 bases). The CDR3 runs to 13 residues. V lost 6 bases, J lost 12 bases, and 18 bases lay in between. Germline V gene sequence: CDR1 MNHEY, CDR2 SVGAGI. This CDR3 is CASSPGAPVGQYF. CDR3 coding DNA: TGTGCCAGCAGCCCAGGGGCCCCTGTGGGTCAGTACTTC.

Turning to this clonotype: The germline gene is not matched at one end of the junction; a read error may be the cause. The chain carries TRBV29-1 and TRBJ1-2; 7 bases agree with TRBD1. CDR3 length: 16 residues. Germline assignment: CDR1 SQVTM and CDR2 ANQGSEA. This CDR3 reads CNVRLEKGAVGYGYTF. The CDR3 DNA sequence: TGCAACGTTCGACTGGAGAAGGGGGCCGTGGGCTATGGCTACACCTTC.

The chain links TRBV5-1 to TRBJ2-3; the match to TRBD1 covers 8 bases. Trimming removed 2 bases from V and 1 base from J; junction bases left unmatched: 9. The CDR3 totals 17 residues. The germline CDR1 and CDR2 sequences are SGHRS and YFSETQ. The DNA of the CDR3 is TGCGCCAGCAGCTTTCACTCAGGGGGCTATGGCACAGATACGCAGTATTTT. This codes for CASSFHSGGYGTDTQYF.

In this sample, this clonotype turned up many times. This chain joins TRBV12-3 or TRBV12-4 and TRBJ2-1; 7 positions agree with TRBD2. The V segment lost 10 bases and the J segment 4 bases; nucleotides outside the gene matches: 13. CDR3 length: 15 amino acids. For the CDR3, the DNA is TGTGCCATCCGCGGGGGTGAGGGCCCTTACAATGAGCAGTTCTTC. Its protein product is CAIRGGEGPYNEQFF.

This clonotype appeared a few times. The V gene is TRBV18, the J gene TRBJ1-2, with a possible D match to TRBD1 (6 bases). The ends were cut back, 1 base at V and 3 bases at J, with 12 bases in the middle. Germline CDR1 KGHSH, CDR2 LQKENI. The CDR3 totals 15 residues. The CDR3 spells CASSPRTGSHYGYTF. CDR3 in DNA: TGTGCCAGCTCACCACGAACAGGGTCCCACTATGGCTACACCTTC.

The rearrangement links TRBV14 to TRBJ1-6; maybe TRBD1 (5 bases). Germline V gene lookup returns CDR1 SGHDN and CDR2 FVKESK. V gave up 4 bases and J gave up 6 bases, with 7 bases separating them. The CDR3 is 13 amino acids. The CDR3 bases are TGTGCCAGCAGCCCCCAGGGTAATTCACCCCTCCACTTT. Translation gives CASSPQGNSPLHF.

J is TRBJ2-3 and V is TRBV4-1, with D tentatively TRBD2 (6 bases). This CDR3 spans 18 amino acids. Trimming took 0 bases from V and 0 from J, leaving 16 bases between them. Germline CDR1 MGHRA, CDR2 YSYEKL. CDR3 residues: CASSQDTTGALSTDTQYF. CDR3 DNA sequence: TGCGCCAGCAGCCAAGATACGACGGGAGCTTTGAGCACAGATACGCAGTATTTT.

This chain joins TRBV9 and TRBJ2-1; no firm D call. V was pared by 4 bases and J by 3 bases, with 11 bases between. The CDR3 consists of 14 residues. Germline V gene lookup returns CDR1 SGDLS and CDR2 YYNGEE. CDR3: CASSSAQFYNEQFF. CDR3 nucleotide sequence: TGTGCCAGCAGCTCCGCACAGTTCTACAATGAGCAGTTCTTC.

This clonotype appeared many times. The V and J genes are TRBV5-1 and TRBJ2-1, with D perhaps TRBD1 (6 bases). Germline V gene lookup returns CDR1 SGHRS and CDR2 YFSETQ. CDR3 length equals 11 residues. V lost 4 bases and J lost 12, with 11 bases in between. The DNA of the CDR3 is TGCGCCAGCAGCCCAGGGACAACGCAGTTCTTC. This gives the protein CASSPGTTQFF.

This clonotype was counted a single time. The J gene is TRBJ1-2, the V gene TRBV6-1, with D perhaps TRBD1 (5 bases). Trimming shortened V by 1 base and J by 2 bases, and 11 bases separated the two germline ends. The CDR3 covers 15 residues. Germline-derived CDR1 and CDR2 are MNHNS and SASEGT. CDR3 DNA sequence: TGTGCCAGCAGTGAAGGGGCTCGGGGGAACTATGGCTACACCTTC. Translating gives CASSEGARGNYGYTF.

This clonotype was detected ten times or more. This chain links TRBV4-3 with TRBJ2-1; 9 nucleotides line up with TRBD2. The germline gives CDR1 LGHNA, CDR2 YSLEER. V lost 1 base, J lost 7 bases, and 5 bases stayed unmatched. The CDR3 covers 15 residues. The CDR3: CASSQGGRGGNEQFF. For the CDR3, the DNA is TGCGCCAGCAGCCAAGGGGGGCGGGGGGGAAATGAGCAGTTCTTC.

This clonotype was observed a handful of times. The chain links TRBV14 to TRBJ1-1; 8 nucleotides line up with TRBD1. This CDR3 is 15 amino acids long. Germline-derived CDR1 and CDR2 are SGHDN and FVKESK. Losses at the gene ends were 8 bases for V and 2 bases for J; bases not matched to a gene: 10. Here the CDR3 DNA reads TGTGCCAGCGACCCCCTCGGACAGGGAAACACTGAAGCTTTCTTT. Protein sequence: CASDPLGQGNTEAFF.

In its sample, this clonotype was seen a few times. V usage is TRBV27 and J usage is TRBJ2-5; tentative D call: TRBD2 (6 bases). The CDR3 extends over 15 amino acids. Trimming took off 4 bases at V and 11 bases at J, with 23 bases between the two ends. The germline CDR1 and CDR2 sequences are MNHEY and SMNVEV (reference sequence). The CDR3 reads CASSSRGTGPRGQYF. DNA of the CDR3: TGTGCCAGCAGTTCCCGGGGGACCGGGCCCCGCGGGCAGTACTTC.

This clonotype was seen ten or more times. V and J are TRBV5-1 and TRBJ2-3, with 15 bases fitting TRBD2. Germline assignment: CDR1 SGHRS and CDR2 YFSETQ. This CDR3 is 18 amino acids long. Trimming cost V 4 bases and J 3 bases; bases outside gene matches: 9. The CDR3 region is CASSGGLAGGLLTDTQYF. The CDR3 DNA reads as TGCGCCAGCAGCGGCGGACTAGCGGGGGGGCTGCTTACAGATACGCAGTATTTT.

This clonotype was picked up many times. The chain carries TRBV10-3 and TRBJ2-1; 9 bases line up with TRBD2. Germline trimming cut 9 bases from V and 4 bases from J; bases unmatched to any gene: 7. The CDR3 sequence is 14 residues long. The germline V gene has CDR1 ENHRY and CDR2 SYGVKD. CDR3 protein: CAIVLAGSYNEQFF. CDR3 nucleotides: TGTGCCATTGTTCTAGCGGGGAGTTACAATGAGCAGTTCTTC.

As concerns this clonotype: Sequence at one end of the junction differs from germline and may be a read error. This sequence joins TRBV7-2 and TRBJ1-1; no reliable D call. This CDR3 contains 13 residues. The germline CDR1 and CDR2 sequences are SGHTA and FQGNSA. The CDR3 sequence: CASSLGLRTEAFF. CDR3 DNA sequence: TGTGCCAGCAGCCTCGGTCTACGCACTGAAGCCTTCTTT.